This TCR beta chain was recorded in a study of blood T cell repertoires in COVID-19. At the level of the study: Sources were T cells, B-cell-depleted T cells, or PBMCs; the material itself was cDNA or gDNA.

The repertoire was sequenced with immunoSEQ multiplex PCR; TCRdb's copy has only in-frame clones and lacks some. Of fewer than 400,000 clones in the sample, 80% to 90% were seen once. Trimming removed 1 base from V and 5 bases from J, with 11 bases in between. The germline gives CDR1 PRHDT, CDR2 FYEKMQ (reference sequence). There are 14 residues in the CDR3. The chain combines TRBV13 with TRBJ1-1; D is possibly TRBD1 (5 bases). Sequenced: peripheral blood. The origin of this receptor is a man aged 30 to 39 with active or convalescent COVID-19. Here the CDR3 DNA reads TGTGCCAGCAGCTTAGTCGGCAGGGCTACTGAAGCTTTCTTT. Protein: CASSLVGRATEAFF. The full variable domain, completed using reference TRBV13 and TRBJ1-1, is AAGVIQSPRHLIKEKRETATLKCYPIPRHDTVYWYQQGPGQDPQFLISFYEKMQSDKGSIPDRFSAQQFSDYHSELNMSSLELGDSALYFCASSLVGRATEAFFGQGTRLTVV.